A selection of T cell receptor beta chains follows, all from one sample in a study of T-cell memory formation after mild COVID-19. TCRdb called the 5' RACE reads again in MiXCR, with one record for every CDR3 protein. The table shows more than 120,000 distinct CDR3 sequences, with 15% to 20% occurring only once. Source material: PBMCs or a T cell subset sorted from them (not recorded which). The receptors originated from an adult woman who had mild COVID-19 (a few samples of this study predate the infection). Cell type and time point are not known. CDR3s include the opening cysteine and the closing phenylalanine or tryptophan. D genes are given only for firm matches. Part of the rows lack a size; the others show once, few, many or a class for expanded clones.

d_gene | j_gene | v_gene | abundance | CDR3aa | CDR3nt
- | TRBJ1-2 | TRBV18 | - | CASSPQGSNYGYTF | TGTGCCAGCTCACCACAAGGCAGTAACTATGGCTACACCTTC
- | TRBJ1-2 | TRBV12-3/TRBV12-4 | - | CASSLDQGIGGYTF | TGTGCCAGCAGTTTAGATCAGGGGATCGGCGGCTACACCTTC
- | TRBJ2-2 | TRBV29-1 | few | CSVVGRGHGELFF | TGCAGCGTTGTGGGGAGGGGGCACGGGGAGCTGTTTTTT
- | TRBJ2-1 | TRBV3-1 | - | CASSQTHNEQFF | TGTGCCAGCAGCCAGACTCACAATGAGCAGTTCTTC
TRBD2 | TRBJ2-1 | TRBV7-6 | - | CASSPTRSGIPPNEQFF | TGTGCCAGCAGCCCCACTAGGAGCGGGATCCCCCCAAATGAGCAGTTCTTC
- | TRBJ2-7 | TRBV5-1 | many | CASSQTESYEQYF | TGCGCCAGCAGCCAGACAGAGTCCTACGAGCAGTACTTC
TRBD1 | TRBJ2-1 | TRBV18 | many | CASSRETGAYNEQFF | TGTGCCAGCTCACGAGAGACAGGGGCCTACAATGAGCAGTTCTTC
- | TRBJ2-3 | TRBV12-3/TRBV12-4 | - | CSSRATHTQYF | TGTTCCAGCAGGGCGACCCATACGCAGTATTTT
- | TRBJ2-7 | TRBV4-2 | - | CASSQVPGVNEQYF | TGTGCCAGCAGCCAAGTTCCGGGAGTAAACGAGCAGTACTTC
- | TRBJ2-7 | TRBV27 | - | CASSLSLRPSYEQYF | TGTGCCAGCAGTTTATCCTTGCGGCCCTCCTACGAGCAGTACTTC
- | TRBJ2-1 | TRBV6-1 | - | CASWGRSSYNEQFF | TGTGCCAGTTGGGGACGGAGCTCCTACAATGAGCAGTTCTTC